This T cell receptor (beta chain) comes out of a study of blood T cell repertoires in COVID-19. This clone was counted once. The protocol was immunoSEQ multiplex PCR, while the TCRdb copy is restricted to in-frame clones and leaves out a portion. The table has about 180,000 clones, 70% to 90% seen once. V shed 3 bases and J shed 6 bases, with 14 bases lying between them. Germline CDR1 SGHRS, CDR2 YFSETQ. The CDR3 sequence is 14 residues long. The chain has TRBV5-1 and TRBJ2-3, with D maybe TRBD1 (6 bases). The sequence derives from a man aged 65 to 79 with active or convalescent COVID-19. The sample consisted of peripheral blood. The CDR3: CASSSTGPGDTQYF. CDR3 DNA sequence: TGCGCCAGCAGCTCGACAGGACCCGGGGATACGCAGTATTTT.